The sequence of this T cell receptor (beta chain) was determined in a study of T cell repertoires in cytomegalovirus infection. Study as a whole: Evidence of both CMV infection and a matching HLA type came from public TCR beta signatures.

TCRdb fed the reads into MiXCR, producing one record per CDR3 protein. The repertoire holds around 190,000 distinct CDR3 sequences, with about 15% as singletons. General study points: Identification of carriers of CMV plus the relevant HLA was achieved through cumulative public TCR beta family frequency. The response measured ex vivo was dominated by TCR beta clonotypes (HLA-C-restricted and CMV-specific).

The germline V gene encodes CDR1 SNHLY and CDR2 FYNNEI. The CDR3 runs to 14 residues. Trimming cost V 4 bases and J 4 bases; bases outside gene matches: 3. Notes on this clonotype: Antigen: not known.

Material: PBMCs. The sequence was collected from a human donor in good health (CMV status not recorded). Some clones in this sample may be carry-over from other donors' samples. J is TRBJ2-1 and V is TRBV2, with 8 bases matching TRBD1. CDR3 sequence: CASSAQGAYNEQFF. The CDR3 nucleotides are TGTGCCAGCAGTGCGCAGGGGGCGTACAATGAGCAGTTCTTC.